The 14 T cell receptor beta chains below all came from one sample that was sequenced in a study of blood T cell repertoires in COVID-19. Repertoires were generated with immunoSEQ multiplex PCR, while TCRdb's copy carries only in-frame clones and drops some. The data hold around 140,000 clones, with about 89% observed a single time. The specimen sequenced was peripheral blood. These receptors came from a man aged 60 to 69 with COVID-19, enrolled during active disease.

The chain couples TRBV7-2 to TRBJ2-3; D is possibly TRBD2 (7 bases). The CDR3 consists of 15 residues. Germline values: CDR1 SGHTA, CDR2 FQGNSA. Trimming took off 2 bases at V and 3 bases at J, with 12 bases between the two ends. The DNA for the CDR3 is TGTGCCAGCAGCTTACTCGGGGGGCCGACAGATACGCAGTATTTT. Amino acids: CASSLLGGPTDTQYF.

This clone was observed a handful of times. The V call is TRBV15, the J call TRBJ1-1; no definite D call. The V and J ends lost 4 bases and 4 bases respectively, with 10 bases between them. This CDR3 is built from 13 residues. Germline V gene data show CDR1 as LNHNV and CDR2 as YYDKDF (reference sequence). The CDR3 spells CATSIPGITEAFF. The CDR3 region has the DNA TGTGCCACCAGCATCCCCGGGATCACTGAAGCTTTCTTT. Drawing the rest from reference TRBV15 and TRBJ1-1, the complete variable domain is DAMVIQNPRYQVTQFGKPVTLSCSQTLNHNVMYWYQQKSSQAPKLLFHYYDKDFNNEADTPDNFQSRRPNTSFCFLDIRSPGLGDTAMYLCATSIPGITEAFFGQGTRLTVV.

This CDR3 is CASSRSGTGANQPQHF. DNA for the CDR3: TGTGCCAGCTCCCGATCAGGGACAGGGGCCAATCAGCCCCAGCATTTT. This chain joins TRBV18 and TRBJ1-5, with 10 positions matching TRBD1. J lost 3 bases, V lost 6 bases, and 8 bases had no gene match. In germline, CDR1 is KGHSH, CDR2 LQKENI. The CDR3 consists of 16 residues.

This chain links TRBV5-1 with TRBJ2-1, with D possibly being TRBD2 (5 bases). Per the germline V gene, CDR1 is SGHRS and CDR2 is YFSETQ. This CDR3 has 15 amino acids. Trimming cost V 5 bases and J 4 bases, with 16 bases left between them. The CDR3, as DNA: TGCGCCAGCAGTCGCGAGGGTAGCCAGTACAATGAGCAGTTCTTC. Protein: CASSREGSQYNEQFF.

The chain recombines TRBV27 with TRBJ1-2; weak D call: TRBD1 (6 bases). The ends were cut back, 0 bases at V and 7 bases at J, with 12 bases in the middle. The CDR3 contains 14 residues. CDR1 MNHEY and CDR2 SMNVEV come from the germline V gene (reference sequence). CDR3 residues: CASSLSSDSSGYTF. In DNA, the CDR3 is TGTGCCAGCAGTTTATCCTCGGACAGCAGTGGCTACACCTTC.

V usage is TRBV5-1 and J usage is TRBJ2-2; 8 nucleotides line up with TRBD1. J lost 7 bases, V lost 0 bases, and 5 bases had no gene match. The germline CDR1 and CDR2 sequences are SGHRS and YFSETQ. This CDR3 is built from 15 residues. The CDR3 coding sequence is TGCGCCAGCAGCTTGGCGCAGGGGGCAGGCGGGGAGCTGTTTTTT. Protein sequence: CASSLAQGAGGELFF.

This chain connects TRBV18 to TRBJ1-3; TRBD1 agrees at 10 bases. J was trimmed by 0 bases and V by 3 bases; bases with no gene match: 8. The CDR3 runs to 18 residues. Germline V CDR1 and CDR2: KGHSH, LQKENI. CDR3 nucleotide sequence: TGTGCCAGCTCACCCGCGGGGACAGGGGCGTACTCTGGAAACACCATATATTTT. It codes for CASSPAGTGAYSGNTIYF.

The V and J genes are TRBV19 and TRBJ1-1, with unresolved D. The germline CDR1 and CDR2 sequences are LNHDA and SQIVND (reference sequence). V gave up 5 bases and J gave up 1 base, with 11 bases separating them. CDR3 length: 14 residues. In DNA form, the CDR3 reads TGTGCCAGTAGTCTGGCCGCCCGGAACACTGAAGCTTTCTTT. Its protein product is CASSLAARNTEAFF.

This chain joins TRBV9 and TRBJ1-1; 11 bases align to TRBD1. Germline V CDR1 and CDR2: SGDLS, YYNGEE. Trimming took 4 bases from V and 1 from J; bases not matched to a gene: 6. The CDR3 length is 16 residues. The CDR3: CASSPGQGAGNTEAFF. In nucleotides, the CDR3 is TGTGCCAGCAGCCCAGGACAGGGGGCAGGGAACACTGAAGCTTTCTTT. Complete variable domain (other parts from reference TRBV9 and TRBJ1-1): DSGVTQTPKHLITATGQRVTLRCSPRSGDLSVYWYQQSLDQGLQFLIQYYNGEERAKGNILERFSAQQFPDLHSELNLSSLELGDSALYFCASSPGQGAGNTEAFFGQGTRLTVV.

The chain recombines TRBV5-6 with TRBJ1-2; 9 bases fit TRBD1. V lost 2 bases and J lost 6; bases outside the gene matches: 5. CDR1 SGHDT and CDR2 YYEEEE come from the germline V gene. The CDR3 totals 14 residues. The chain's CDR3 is CASSFGTGMDGYTF. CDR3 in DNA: TGTGCCAGCAGCTTCGGGACAGGGATGGATGGCTACACCTTC.

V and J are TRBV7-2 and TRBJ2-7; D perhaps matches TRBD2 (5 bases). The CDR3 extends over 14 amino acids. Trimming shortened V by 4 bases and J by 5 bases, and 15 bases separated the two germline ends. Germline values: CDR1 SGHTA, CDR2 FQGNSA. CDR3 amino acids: CASSSSGGWDEQYF. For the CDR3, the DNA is TGTGCCAGCAGCTCGTCAGGCGGGTGGGACGAGCAGTACTTC.

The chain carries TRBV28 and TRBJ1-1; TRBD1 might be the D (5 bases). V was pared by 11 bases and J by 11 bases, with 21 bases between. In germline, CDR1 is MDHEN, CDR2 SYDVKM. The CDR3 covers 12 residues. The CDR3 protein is CALYDRIGSAFF. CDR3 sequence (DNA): TGTGCCTTATACGACAGAATCGGTTCCGCTTTCTTT.

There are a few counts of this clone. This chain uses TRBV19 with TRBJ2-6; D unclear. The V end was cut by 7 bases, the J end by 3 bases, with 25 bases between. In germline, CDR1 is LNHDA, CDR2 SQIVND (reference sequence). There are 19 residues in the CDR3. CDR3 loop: CASTNSPLGNLGGANVLTF. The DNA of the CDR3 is TGTGCCAGTACTAATTCCCCCTTGGGCAACTTGGGTGGGGCCAACGTCCTGACTTTC.

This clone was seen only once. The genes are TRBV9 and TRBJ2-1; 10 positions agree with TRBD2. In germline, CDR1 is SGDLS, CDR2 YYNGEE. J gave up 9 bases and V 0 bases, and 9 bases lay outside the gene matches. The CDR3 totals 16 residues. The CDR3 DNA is TGTGCCAGCAGCGTAGATCGAGAGCGGGGGGGCTCTGAGCAGTTCTTC. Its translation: CASSVDRERGGSEQFF.